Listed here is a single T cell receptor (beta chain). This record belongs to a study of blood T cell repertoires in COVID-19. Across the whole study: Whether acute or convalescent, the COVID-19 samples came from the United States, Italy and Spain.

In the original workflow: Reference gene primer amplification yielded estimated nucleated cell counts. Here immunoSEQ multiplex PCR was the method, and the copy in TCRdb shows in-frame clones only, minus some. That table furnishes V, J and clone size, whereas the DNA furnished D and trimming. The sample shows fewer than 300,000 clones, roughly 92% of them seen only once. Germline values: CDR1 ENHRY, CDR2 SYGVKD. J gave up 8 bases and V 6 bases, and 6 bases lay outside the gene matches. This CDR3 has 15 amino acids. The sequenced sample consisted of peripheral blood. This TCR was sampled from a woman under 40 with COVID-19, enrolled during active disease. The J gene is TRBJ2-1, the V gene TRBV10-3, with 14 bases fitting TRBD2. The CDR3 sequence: CAISPGLAGVDEQFF. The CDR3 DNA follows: TGTGCCATCAGCCCGGGACTAGCGGGAGTGGATGAGCAGTTCTTC.